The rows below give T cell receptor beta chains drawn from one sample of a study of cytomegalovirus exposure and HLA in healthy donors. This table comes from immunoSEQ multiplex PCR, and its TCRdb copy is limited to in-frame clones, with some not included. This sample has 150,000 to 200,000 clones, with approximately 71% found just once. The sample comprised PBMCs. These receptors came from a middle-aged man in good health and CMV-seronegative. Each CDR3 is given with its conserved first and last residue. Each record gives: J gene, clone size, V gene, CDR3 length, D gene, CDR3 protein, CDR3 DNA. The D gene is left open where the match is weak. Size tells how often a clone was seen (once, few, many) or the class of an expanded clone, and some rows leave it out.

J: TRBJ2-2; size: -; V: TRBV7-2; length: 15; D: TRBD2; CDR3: CASSRGGRNTGELFF; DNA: TGTGCCAGCAGCCGCGGGGGGCGGAACACCGGGGAGCTGTTTTTT
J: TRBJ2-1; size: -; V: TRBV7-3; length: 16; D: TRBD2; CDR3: CASSLTPGTRDNEQFF; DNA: TGTGCCAGCAGCTTAACCCCCGGGACTAGGGACAATGAGCAGTTCTTC
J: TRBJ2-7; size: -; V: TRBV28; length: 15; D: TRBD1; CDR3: CASSSDRGLSYEQYF; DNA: TGTGCCAGTTCTTCCGACAGGGGCCTCTCCTACGAGCAGTACTTC
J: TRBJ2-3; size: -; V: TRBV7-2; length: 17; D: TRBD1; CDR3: CASSLLGRGLETDTQYF; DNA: TGTGCCAGCAGCCTACTCGGCAGGGGGCTCGAAACAGATACGCAGTATTTT
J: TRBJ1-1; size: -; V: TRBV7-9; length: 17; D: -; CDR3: CASSFSGGALMNTEAFF; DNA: TGTGCCAGCAGCTTCTCGGGTGGAGCACTGATGAACACTGAAGCTTTCTTT
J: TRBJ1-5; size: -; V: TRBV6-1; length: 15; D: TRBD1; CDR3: CASSSKTGGNQPQHF; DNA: TGTGCCAGCAGTTCCAAGACAGGGGGCAATCAGCCCCAGCATTTT
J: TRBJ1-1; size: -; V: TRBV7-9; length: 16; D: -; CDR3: CASSLGSPAVNTEAFF; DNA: TGTGCCAGCAGCTTAGGTAGCCCAGCCGTGAACACTGAAGCTTTCTTT
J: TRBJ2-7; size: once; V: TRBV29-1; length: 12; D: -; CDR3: CSVEGQSYEQYF; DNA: TGCAGCGTTGAGGGACAAAGCTACGAGCAGTACTTC
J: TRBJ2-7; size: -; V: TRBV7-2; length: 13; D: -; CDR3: CASSAATGYEQYF; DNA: TGTGCCAGCAGCGCAGCGACAGGTTACGAGCAGTACTTC
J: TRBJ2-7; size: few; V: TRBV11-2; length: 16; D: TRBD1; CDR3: CASSLGRGTGSYEQYF; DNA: TGTGCCAGCAGCCTTGGACGAGGGACAGGGTCCTACGAGCAGTACTTC
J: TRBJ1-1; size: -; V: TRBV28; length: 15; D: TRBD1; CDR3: CASSSRDRRRTEAFF; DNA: TGTGCCAGCAGTTCTCGGGACAGGAGAAGGACTGAAGCTTTCTTT
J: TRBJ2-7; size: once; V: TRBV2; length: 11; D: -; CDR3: CASRETYEQYF; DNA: TGTGCCAGCAGAGAGACCTACGAGCAGTACTTC
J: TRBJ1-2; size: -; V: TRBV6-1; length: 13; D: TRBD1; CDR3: CASGFRDRGRYTF; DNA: TGTGCCAGCGGTTTCCGGGACAGGGGACGCTACACCTTC
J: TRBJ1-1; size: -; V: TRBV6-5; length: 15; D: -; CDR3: CASSYSISVAVEAFF; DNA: TGTGCCAGCAGTTACTCGATTTCCGTGGCAGTTGAAGCTTTCTTT
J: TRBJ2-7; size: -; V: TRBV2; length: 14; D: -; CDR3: CASSERGRGDEQYF; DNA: TGTGCCAGCAGTGAGAGGGGCAGGGGCGACGAGCAGTACTTC
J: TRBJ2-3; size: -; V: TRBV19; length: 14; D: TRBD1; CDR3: CASRTGRDTDTQYF; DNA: TGTGCCAGTAGGACAGGGAGAGACACAGATACGCAGTATTTT
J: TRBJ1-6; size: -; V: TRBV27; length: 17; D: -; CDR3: CASSLQAFSSYNSPLHF; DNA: TGTGCCAGCAGTTTACAGGCTTTTAGCTCCTATAATTCACCCCTCCACTTT
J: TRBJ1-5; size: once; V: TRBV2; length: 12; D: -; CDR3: CASKWGDQPQHF; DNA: TGTGCCAGCAAGTGGGGGGATCAGCCCCAGCATTTT
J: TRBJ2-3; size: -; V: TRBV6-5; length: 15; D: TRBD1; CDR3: CASSDGTGHGDTQYF; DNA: TGTGCCAGCAGCGACGGGACAGGCCACGGGGATACGCAGTATTTT
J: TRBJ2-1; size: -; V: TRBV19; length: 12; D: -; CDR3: CASNKGYNEQFF; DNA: TGTGCCAGTAATAAGGGGTACAATGAGCAGTTCTTC
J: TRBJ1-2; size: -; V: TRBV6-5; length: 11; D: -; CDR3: CASSQGRGYTF; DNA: TGTGCCAGCTCCCAGGGTCGCGGCTACACCTTC
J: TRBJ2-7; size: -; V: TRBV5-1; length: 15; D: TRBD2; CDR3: CASSGEWGGFYEQYF; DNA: TGCGCCAGCAGCGGGGAGTGGGGGGGGTTCTACGAGCAGTACTTC
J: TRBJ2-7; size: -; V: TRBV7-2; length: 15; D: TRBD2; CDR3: CASSRRLAGSYEQYF; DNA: TGTGCCAGCAGCCGTAGACTAGCGGGGTCCTACGAGCAGTACTTC
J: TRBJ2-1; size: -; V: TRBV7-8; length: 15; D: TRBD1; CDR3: CASSPGTGIHNEQFF; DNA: TGTGCCAGCAGCCCCGGGACAGGGATCCACAATGAGCAGTTCTTC
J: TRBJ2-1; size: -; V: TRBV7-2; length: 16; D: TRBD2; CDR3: CASSVTGTSGYNEQFF; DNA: TGTGCCAGCAGCGTAACCGGGACTAGCGGTTACAATGAGCAGTTCTTC
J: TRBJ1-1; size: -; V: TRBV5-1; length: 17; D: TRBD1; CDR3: CASSAGQGAIMNTEAFF; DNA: TGCGCCAGCAGCGCCGGACAGGGCGCTATCATGAACACTGAAGCTTTCTTT
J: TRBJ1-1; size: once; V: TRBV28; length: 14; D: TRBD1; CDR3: CASSRGQGASEAFF; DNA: TGTGCCAGCAGCCGGGGACAGGGGGCATCTGAAGCTTTCTTT
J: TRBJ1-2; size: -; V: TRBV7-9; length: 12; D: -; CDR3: CSSRGGGDGYTF; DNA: TGTTCCAGCAGGGGAGGGGGAGATGGCTACACCTTC
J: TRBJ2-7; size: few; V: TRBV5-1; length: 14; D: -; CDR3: CASSLETGSYEQYF; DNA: TGCGCCAGCAGCTTGGAGACAGGAAGCTACGAGCAGTACTTC
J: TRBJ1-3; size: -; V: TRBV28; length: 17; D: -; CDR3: CASSSSYTILSGNTIYF; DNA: TGTGCCAGCAGTTCTAGTTATACAATACTCTCTGGAAACACCATATATTTT
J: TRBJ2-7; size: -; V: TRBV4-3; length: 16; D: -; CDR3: CASSPQRGGEGYEQYF; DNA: TGCGCCAGCAGCCCACAAAGGGGCGGGGAAGGCTACGAGCAGTACTTC
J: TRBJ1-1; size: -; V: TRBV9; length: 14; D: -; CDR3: CASSVGGGGTEAFF; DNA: TGTGCCAGCAGCGTAGGAGGGGGAGGGACTGAAGCTTTCTTT